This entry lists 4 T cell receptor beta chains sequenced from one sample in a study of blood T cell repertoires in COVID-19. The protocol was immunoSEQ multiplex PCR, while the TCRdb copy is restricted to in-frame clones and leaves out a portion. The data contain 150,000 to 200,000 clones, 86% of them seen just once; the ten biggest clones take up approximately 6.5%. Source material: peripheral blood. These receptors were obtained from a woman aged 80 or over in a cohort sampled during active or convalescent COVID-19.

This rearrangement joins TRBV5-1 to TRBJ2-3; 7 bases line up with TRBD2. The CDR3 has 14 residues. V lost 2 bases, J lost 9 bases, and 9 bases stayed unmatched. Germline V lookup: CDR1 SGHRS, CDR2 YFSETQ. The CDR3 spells CASSLGLAVDTQYF. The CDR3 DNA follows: TGCGCCAGCAGCTTAGGGCTAGCGGTAGACACGCAGTATTTT.

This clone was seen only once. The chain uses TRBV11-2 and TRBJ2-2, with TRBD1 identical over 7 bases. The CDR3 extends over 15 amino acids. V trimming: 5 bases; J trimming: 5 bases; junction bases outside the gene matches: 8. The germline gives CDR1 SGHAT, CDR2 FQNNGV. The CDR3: CASSVNRGATGELFF. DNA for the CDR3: TGTGCCAGCAGCGTTAACAGGGGTGCTACCGGGGAGCTGTTTTTT.

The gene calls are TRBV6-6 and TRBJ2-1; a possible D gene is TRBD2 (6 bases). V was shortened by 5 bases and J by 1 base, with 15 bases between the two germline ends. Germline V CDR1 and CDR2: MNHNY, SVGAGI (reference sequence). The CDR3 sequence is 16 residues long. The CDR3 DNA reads TGTGCCAGCAGTACCCCGGGAGCCCAATCCTACAATGAGCAGTTCTTC. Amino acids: CASSTPGAQSYNEQFF.

CDR3 sequence reads: CASSAGVGVPEAFF. In nucleotides, the CDR3 is TGTGCCAGCAGTGCGGGAGTGGGGGTCCCTGAAGCTTTCTTT. The chain joins TRBV2 to TRBJ1-1; tentatively, D is TRBD1 (5 bases). V shed 4 bases and J shed 6 bases, with 15 bases lying between them. The CDR3 has 14 residues. Germline CDR1 and CDR2: SNHLY and FYNNEI.